One sample yielded the 25 T cell receptor beta chains listed below, sequenced in a study. TCRdb called the 5' RACE reads again in MiXCR, with one record for every CDR3 protein. The table includes about 13,000 distinct CDR3 sequences, more than 20% detected once. The sample consisted of naive CD4+ T cells sorted from blood. Subset specified: naive CD4+ T cells, CD4+CD45RA+CD25-. The origin of the receptors is a female donor with breast cancer.

This clonotype was observed many times. The chain joins TRBV20-1 to TRBJ2-1; a possible D gene is TRBD2 (5 bases). The germline V gene encodes CDR1 DFQATT and CDR2 SNEGSKA (reference sequence). The V and J ends lost 0 bases and 0 bases respectively, with 15 bases between them. CDR3 length: 17 amino acids. Here the CDR3 DNA reads TGCAGTGCTAGAGATTGGGAGCGGCCAAGCTCCTACAATGAGCAGTTCTTC. Translation gives CSARDWERPSSYNEQFF.

This clonotype was seen many times. The DNA for the CDR3 is TGCGCCAGCAGTCAGCTAGCGGTGGGCGAGACCCAGTACTTC. This gives the protein CASSQLAVGETQYF. The chain couples TRBV10-2 to TRBJ2-5; 7 positions agree with TRBD2. The CDR3 spans 14 residues. The J segment lost 5 bases and the V segment lost 5 bases, leaving 8 bases of the junction unmatched. Germline CDR1 is WSHSY and CDR2 is SAAADI.

In regard to this clonotype: Its ends do not fully match the called genes, so a read error is possible. The gene calls are TRBV5-1 and TRBJ2-1; D uncertain. There are 15 residues in the CDR3. The germline V gene has CDR1 SGHRS and CDR2 YFSETQ. CDR3 coding DNA: TGCGCCAGCGGCTTGGTCCCAGGTCCTTACAATGAGCAGTTCTTC. Translation: CASGLVPGPYNEQFF.

For this clonotype: A read error is possible here, since a much larger clone lies one base away. The rearrangement uses TRBV7-3 and TRBJ1-1, with D unclear. In germline, CDR1 is SGHTA, CDR2 FQGTGA. V was clipped by 2 bases and J by 0 bases, with 7 bases between them. The CDR3 is made up of 14 amino acids. DNA of the CDR3: TGTGCCAGCAGCTTAGGGCCCGTGAACACTGAAGCTTTCTTT. It is translated as CASSLGPVNTEAFF.

By share of the sample, this clonotype is medium-sized (0.01 to 0.1%). The rearrangement uses TRBV4-3 and TRBJ1-3, with D possibly TRBD1 on 6 matching bases. Trimming pared 0 bases from V and 0 bases from J, leaving 12 bases between. CDR1 LGHNA and CDR2 YSLEER come from the germline V gene. The CDR3 consists of 17 residues. This CDR3 is CASSQEHRVNSGNTIYF. The CDR3 DNA sequence: TGCGCCAGCAGCCAAGAGCACAGGGTCAACTCTGGAAACACCATATATTTT.

V usage is TRBV5-1 and J usage is TRBJ2-1; D remains ambiguous. This CDR3 has 14 amino acids. CDR1 SGHRS and CDR2 YFSETQ come from the germline V gene. Trimming removed 5 bases from V and 1 base from J, with 10 bases in between. The chain's CDR3 is CASRSLGSYNEQFF. CDR3 nucleotides: TGCGCCAGCAGAAGCTTGGGATCCTACAATGAGCAGTTCTTC. Drawing the rest from reference TRBV5-1 and TRBJ2-1, the complete variable domain is KAGVTQTPRYLIKTRGQQVTLSCSPISGHRSVSWYQQTPGQGLQFLFEYFSETQRNKGNFPGRFSGRQFSNSRSEMNVSTLELGDSALYLCASRSLGSYNEQFFGPGTRLTVL.

This clonotype was counted at least ten times. V is TRBV24-1 and J is TRBJ2-1; 7 nucleotides align to TRBD2. The junction had 9 bases not matched to a gene; V was cut back by 0 bases and J by 8 bases. The CDR3 consists of 16 residues. Germline CDR1 KGHDR, CDR2 SFDVKD. The CDR3 DNA is TGTGCCACCAGTGATTTGGGGGGGAGGGGAGTCGATGAGCAGTTCTTC. Translated: CATSDLGGRGVDEQFF.

In its sample, this clonotype ranks as medium-sized. V is TRBV13 and J is TRBJ1-1; 7 bases line up with TRBD1. The CDR3 loop spans 13 amino acids. Germline trimming cut 5 bases from V and 8 bases from J; bases unmatched to any gene: 8. Germline CDR1 is PRHDT and CDR2 is FYEKMQ (reference sequence). CDR3 in amino acids: CASSPRQGEEAFF. The CDR3 nucleotides read TGTGCCAGCAGCCCCAGACAGGGTGAAGAAGCTTTCTTT.

By sample fraction, this clonotype is medium-sized. The CDR3 protein is CASSRDRGSHQPQHF. In DNA form, the CDR3 reads TGTGCCAGCAGCCGGGACAGGGGGTCCCATCAGCCCCAGCATTTT. J is TRBJ1-5 and V is TRBV7-2; 11 bases are shared with TRBD1. After removal of 5 bases from V and 5 bases from J, the junction contained 5 bases not matched to a gene. This CDR3 is built from 15 residues. In germline, CDR1 is SGHTA, CDR2 FQGNSA.

This clonotype was detected many times. The rearrangement uses TRBV20-1 and TRBJ2-3; 10 nucleotides match TRBD1. V lost 6 bases, J lost 3 bases, and 6 bases stayed unmatched. This CDR3 has 14 amino acids. Germline V gene lookup returns CDR1 DFQATT and CDR2 SNEGSKA (reference sequence). Here the CDR3 DNA reads TGCAGTGCCACTGACAGGGGGCGGACAGATACGCAGTATTTT. Residues: CSATDRGRTDTQYF.

Many counts were recorded for this clonotype. The chain recombines TRBV6-5 with TRBJ2-2; perhaps TRBD1 as D (6 bases). V dropped 0 bases and J dropped 4 bases, with 12 bases sitting between them. Germline loops: CDR1 MNHEY, CDR2 SVGAGI. The length of the CDR3 is 16 residues. The CDR3 DNA reads TGTGCCAGCAGTTACTCGGGACAACTCTCCACCGGGGAGCTGTTTTTT. This encodes CASSYSGQLSTGELFF.

This clonotype ranks as medium-sized (0.01 to 0.1%). This chain uses TRBV5-1 with TRBJ2-1; no clear D gene. Between the trimmed V and J ends, which lost 0 bases and 3 bases, there was a span of 4 bases. Germline-derived CDR1 and CDR2 are SGHRS and YFSETQ. This CDR3 comprises 13 residues. The CDR3 nucleotides read TGCGCCAGCAGCTTGGGTAGCTACAATGAGCAGTTCTTC. Translation: CASSLGSYNEQFF.

In the case of this clonotype: A much larger clone differs by one base, so this may be a read error. CDR3 protein: CASSRTPANTGELFF. The CDR3 nucleotides are TGTGCCAGCAGCCGAACACCCGCGAACACCGGGGAGCTGTTTTTT. The chain has TRBV7-3 and TRBJ2-2; the D is unclear. V was pared by 5 bases and J by 0 bases, with 10 bases between. The CDR3 totals 15 residues. Germline V gives CDR1 SGHTA, CDR2 FQGTGA. The entire variable domain, with the rest obtained from reference TRBV7-3 and TRBJ2-2, is as follows: GAGVSQTPSNKVTEKGKYVELRCDPISGHTALYWYRQSLGQGPEFLIYFQGTGAADDSGLPNDRFFAVRPEGSVSTLKIQRTERGDSAVYLCASSRTPANTGELFFGEGSRLTVL.

The chain carries TRBV12-3 or TRBV12-4 and TRBJ2-6; D is possibly TRBD2 (6 bases). Trimming pared 2 bases from V and 1 base from J, leaving 15 bases between. The CDR3 runs 18 residues. This CDR3 is CASSLLVPAGSGANVLTF. The CDR3 nucleotides are TGTGCCAGCAGTTTATTGGTTCCGGCGGGGTCTGGGGCCAACGTCCTGACTTTC.

Notes on this clonotype: This may be a read error, as it is one base from a much larger clone. The V gene is TRBV5-1, the J gene TRBJ2-5; no clear D. Looked up from germline, CDR1 is SGHRS and CDR2 is YFSETQ. V dropped 4 bases and J dropped 2 bases, with 15 bases sitting between them. The CDR3 has 15 amino acids. CDR3 region: CASSRVGRIQETQYF. DNA for the CDR3: TGCGCCAGCAGCCGAGTTGGACGGATTCAAGAGACCCAGTACTTC.

This clonotype has more than one count but fewer than ten. V gene TRBV11-2 combines with J gene TRBJ2-1; 9 positions agree with TRBD2. The CDR3 contains 15 residues. CDR1 and CDR2 from the germline V gene are SGHAT and FQNNGV. V gave up 5 bases and J gave up 8 bases; unmatched junction bases: 10. The CDR3 nucleotides are TGTGCCAGCAGCGTAGTTAGCGGGAGTGGAGATGAGCAGTTCTTC. Its protein is CASSVVSGSGDEQFF.

V is TRBV7-2 and J is TRBJ2-1; a possible D gene is TRBD2 (5 bases). Germline V gene lookup returns CDR1 SGHTA and CDR2 FQGNSA. Deletions cut 5 bases from V and 5 bases from J, with 22 bases between. This CDR3 has 17 residues. Written as DNA, the CDR3 is TGTGCCAGCAGCCCGCGGGCCCTCGGGTCCCGCAACAATGAGCAGTTCTTC. This codes for CASSPRALGSRNNEQFF.

This clonotype came up a few times. A much more abundant neighbour one base away suggests this may be a read error. CDR3 coding DNA: TGTGCCAGCAGCCTGAGCCAGGGAAGTTCACCCCTCCACTTT. It is translated as CASSLSQGSSPLHF. The chain recombines TRBV14 with TRBJ1-6; a possible D gene is TRBD1 (5 bases). The length of the CDR3 is 14 residues. CDR1 and CDR2 (germline): SGHDN, FVKESK. The germline V and J ends were trimmed by 4 bases and 9 bases, with 13 bases remaining between them.

Concerning this clonotype itself: A much larger clonotype is one base distant, so this may be a read error. The chain recombines TRBV29-1 with TRBJ2-7, with TRBD2 identical over 7 bases. Looked up from germline, CDR1 is SQVTM and CDR2 is ANQGSEA. The CDR3 sequence is 11 residues long. This chain's CDR3 is CSVATSYERYF. CDR3 sequence (DNA): TGCAGCGTTGCGACTAGCTACGAGCGGTACTTC.

There are many counts of this clonotype. J is TRBJ2-6 and V is TRBV4-1; D is perhaps TRBD1 (6 bases). This CDR3 comprises 17 residues. Trimming removed 4 bases from V and 3 bases from J, with 16 bases in between. In germline, CDR1 is MGHRA, CDR2 YSYEKL. CDR3 protein: CASSPGDLKDGANVLTF. The CDR3 DNA sequence: TGCGCCAGCAGCCCAGGGGACCTCAAGGATGGGGCCAACGTCCTGACTTTC.

Many counts were recorded for this clonotype. This chain joins TRBV6-5 and TRBJ2-2; 8 bases agree with TRBD1. There are 16 residues in the CDR3. Germline V gene data show CDR1 as MNHEY and CDR2 as SVGAGI. J gave up 7 bases and V 7 bases, and 14 bases lay outside the gene matches. The CDR3 region is CASTYTPDRVDGELFF. CDR3 coding DNA: TGTGCCAGCACCTACACCCCGGACAGGGTTGACGGGGAGCTGTTTTTT.

This clonotype has a handful of counts. This chain links TRBV7-9 with TRBJ2-7; 8 bases map to TRBD2. Germline CDR1 is SEHNR and CDR2 is FQNEAQ (reference sequence). Trimming took 5 bases from V and 4 from J; bases not matched to a gene: 16. This CDR3 comprises 17 residues. CDR3 in amino acids: CASSPSLGREAVYEQYF. The CDR3 DNA reads as TGTGCCAGCAGCCCTTCACTGGGGCGGGAGGCGGTGTACGAGCAGTACTTC.

Of note for this clonotype: Compared with germline, one end of the junction differs, possibly owing to a read error. The V call is TRBV5-1, the J call TRBJ1-1; D might be TRBD1 (6 bases). CDR1 is SGHRS and CDR2 is YFSETQ in the germline V gene. This CDR3 spans 15 amino acids. CDR3 protein: CASSFSETGQVKAFF. DNA of the CDR3: TGTGCCAGCAGCTTTTCCGAAACAGGGCAAGTGAAAGCTTTCTTT.

This clonotype is classed as medium-sized. This chain connects TRBV20-1 to TRBJ2-7, with 15 bases that match TRBD2. V was clipped by 2 bases and J by 7 bases; unmatched bases: 3. Germline-derived CDR1 and CDR2 are DFQATT and SNEGSKA (reference sequence). This CDR3 has 14 amino acids. For the CDR3, the DNA is TGCAGTGCTAGAAAGGGACTAGCGGGAGGTGAGCAGTACTTC. It is translated as CSARKGLAGGEQYF.

This clonotype was seen at least ten times. CDR3 sequence reads: CASRMTGGSEKLFF. The CDR3, as DNA: TGCGCCAGCAGGATGACAGGAGGAAGCGAAAAACTGTTTTTT. The V call is TRBV5-1, the J call TRBJ1-4, with D tentatively TRBD1 (6 bases). Trimming took off 5 bases at V and 8 bases at J, with 16 bases between the two ends. This CDR3 has 14 residues. Germline CDR1 reads SGHRS; CDR2 reads YFSETQ.